This T cell receptor beta chain was sequenced in a study of control samples from healthy donors and cancer patients (TCRdb year 2020). Preparation of the library involved the immunoSEQ multiplex PCR assay. TCRdb took over this immuneACCESS table, retaining in-frame rearrangements with V and J assigned. Such tables are incomplete; in checked studies, under half of the missing clones stem from an unresolved V gene, and the remainder is unexplained. Here the sample has 150,000 to 200,000 clones; around nine tenths occur a single time. The ten largest clones represent 12% of the sample. V trim: 8 bases; J trim: 5 bases; unmatched bases: 19. The germline V gene (reference sequence) supplies CDR1 LNHNV and CDR2 YYDKDF. Counted from cysteine to phenylalanine, this CDR3 has 17 amino acids. CDR3 DNA only is kept here, 51 bases in frame from base 1. To note about this clone: No antigen is known for it. No qualities accompany the bases; no much larger clone lies one base away.

The chain joins TRBV15 to TRBJ1-2; 8 bases in between match TRBD1. The receptor was isolated from a man in his thirties or forties in good health. Sequences were obtained from blood. The CDR3 reads as follows: CATSPRGVDREGYGYTF. The DNA reads as follows: TGTGCCACCTCCCCCCGGGGAGTGGACAGGGAGGGATATGGCTACACCTTC. The variable domain in full, with residues beyond the CDR3 obtained from the reference TRBV15 and TRBJ1-2 genes, is DAMVIQNPRYQVTQFGKPVTLSCSQTLNHNVMYWYQQKSSQAPKLLFHYYDKDFNNEADTPDNFQSRRPNTSFCFLDIRSPGLGDTAMYLCATSPRGVDREGYGYTFGSGTRLTVV.